These 31 T cell receptor beta chains share one sample of origin, sequenced in a study of early stage breast cancer tumors. Some clones are missing from TCRdb's copy, which holds only in-frame ones; the method was immunoSEQ multiplex PCR. The data show some 32,000 clones, around 67% seen once. Sequencing was performed on breast tumor tissue. Receptor source: a person aged 30 to 40 with breast cancer.

The chain joins TRBV6-1 to TRBJ2-2, with D perhaps matching TRBD2 (5 bases). Germline assignment: CDR1 MNHNS and CDR2 SASEGT. The CDR3 has 12 amino acids. The V and J ends lost 10 bases and 4 bases respectively, with 10 bases between them. Here the CDR3 reads CATRTATGELFF. Here the CDR3 DNA reads TGTGCCACTCGGACTGCCACCGGGGAGCTGTTTTTT.

V usage is TRBV11-2 and J usage is TRBJ1-6, with D perhaps TRBD1 (6 bases). From germline, CDR1 is SGHAT and CDR2 FQNNGV. Trimming removed 3 bases from V and 5 bases from J, with 8 bases in between. The CDR3 consists of 14 residues. The CDR3 sequence: CASSFSGDNSPLHF. The CDR3 DNA reads as TGTGCCAGCAGCTTCTCAGGGGATAATTCACCCCTCCACTTT.

This chain connects TRBV7-2 to TRBJ1-2; possible D gene TRBD1, 5 bases. V lost 2 bases, J lost 6 bases, and 10 bases lay in between. Looked up from germline, CDR1 is SGHTA and CDR2 is FQGNSA. This CDR3 comprises 13 residues. This CDR3 is CASSLQGWDGYTF. The CDR3 DNA is TGTGCCAGCAGCTTACAGGGTTGGGATGGCTACACCTTC.

The chain joins TRBV19 to TRBJ2-1; no reliable D call. CDR3 length equals 16 residues. The V end was cut by 5 bases, the J end by 0 bases, with 14 bases between. Germline V gene lookup returns CDR1 LNHDA and CDR2 SQIVND (reference sequence). CDR3 sequence: CASSATVQSSYNEQFF. The CDR3 DNA reads TGTGCCAGTAGTGCGACGGTTCAAAGCTCCTACAATGAGCAGTTCTTC.

The chain has TRBV12-5 and TRBJ2-7; 7 bases agree with TRBD1. V shed 3 bases and J 5 bases; nucleotides not matched to a gene: 10. CDR1 is LGHNT, CDR2 FRNRAP, per germline. The CDR3 spans 15 residues. CDR3 sequence reads: CASGFPTGIKHEQYF. Here the CDR3 DNA reads TGTGCTAGTGGTTTCCCGACAGGGATTAAGCACGAGCAGTACTTC. Complete variable domain (other parts from reference TRBV12-5 and TRBJ2-7): DARVTQTPRHKVTEMGQEVTMRCQPILGHNTVFWYRQTMMQGLELLAYFRNRAPLDDSGMPKDRFSAEMPDATLATLKIQPSEPRDSAVYFCASGFPTGIKHEQYFGPGTRLTVT.

The J gene is TRBJ2-7, the V gene TRBV5-1, with 8 bases fitting TRBD1. This CDR3 is built from 16 residues. Germline CDR1 is SGHRS and CDR2 is YFSETQ. V lost 0 bases, J lost 0 bases, and 5 bases stayed unmatched. CDR3 in amino acids: CASSLAGQGSSYEQYF. For the CDR3, the DNA is TGCGCCAGCAGCTTGGCCGGACAGGGAAGCTCCTACGAGCAGTACTTC.

The chain uses TRBV11-3 and TRBJ2-1; TRBD2 agrees at 8 bases. The CDR3 has 16 amino acids. Germline V CDR1 and CDR2: SGHNT, YENEEA. V lost 0 bases, J lost 4 bases, and 5 bases stayed unmatched. The CDR3 sequence: CASSLDQSGGYNEQFF. The CDR3 coding sequence is TGTGCCAGCAGCTTAGATCAGAGCGGGGGATACAATGAGCAGTTCTTC.

The rearrangement links TRBV4-2 to TRBJ2-1; 10 nucleotides agree with TRBD2. In germline, CDR1 is LGHNA, CDR2 YNFKEQ. V lost 0 bases and J lost 5; bases outside the gene matches: 13. The length of the CDR3 is 19 residues. CDR3 sequence: CASSQESAAGGTVDNEQFF. The CDR3 nucleotides are TGTGCCAGCAGCCAAGAATCGGCAGCGGGAGGGACTGTCGACAATGAGCAGTTCTTC.

The chain couples TRBV6-6 to TRBJ1-3, with 7 nucleotides matching TRBD1. The CDR3 has 16 amino acids. The V segment lost 0 bases and the J segment 2 bases; nucleotides outside the gene matches: 4. CDR1 is MNHNY and CDR2 is SVGAGI in the germline V gene (reference sequence). CDR3 bases: TGTGCCAGCAGTTACTCCACAGGGGTCGCTGGAAACACCATATATTTT. Translating it yields CASSYSTGVAGNTIYF.

The chain joins TRBV2 to TRBJ2-3; 7 bases align to TRBD1. Losses at the gene ends were 6 bases for V and 6 bases for J; bases not matched to a gene: 15. This CDR3 is built from 16 residues. Germline CDR1 SNHLY, CDR2 FYNNEI. This CDR3 is CASSATGQVRIDTQYF. CDR3 coding DNA: TGTGCCAGCAGCGCGACCGGACAGGTTCGCATCGATACGCAGTATTTT.

The chain uses TRBV7-8 and TRBJ2-7, with 9 bases fitting TRBD2. V shed 5 bases and J 6 bases; nucleotides not matched to a gene: 14. The germline V gene encodes CDR1 SGHVS and CDR2 FQNEAQ. The CDR3 spans 16 residues. Here the CDR3 DNA reads TGTGCCAGCAGCCCTCCTGGCGGGAGGGCTGCGAGCGAGCAGTACTTC. It is translated as CASSPPGGRAASEQYF. Based on the CDR3 plus reference TRBV7-8 and TRBJ2-7, the full variable domain is GAGVSQSPRYKVAKRGQDVALRCDPISGHVSLFWYQQALGQGPEFLTYFQNEAQLDKSGLPSDRFFAERPEGSVSTLKIQRTQQEDSAVYLCASSPPGGRAASEQYFGPGTRLTVT.

J is TRBJ2-7 and V is TRBV15, with TRBD1 matching 11 bases. CDR1 is LNHNV, CDR2 YYDKDF, per germline (reference sequence). V shed 0 bases, J shed 7 bases, and the junction held 8 bases outside the gene matches. The CDR3 runs to 16 residues. The CDR3 coding sequence is TGTGCCACCAGCAGAGATTGGGGGACAGGGGGTAAGGAGCAGTACTTC. This encodes CATSRDWGTGGKEQYF.

The rearrangement links TRBV5-5 to TRBJ2-5; D is uncertain. There are 15 residues in the CDR3. V was trimmed by 0 bases and J by 0 bases, leaving 9 bases between them. Germline CDR1 SGHKS, CDR2 YYEKEE (reference sequence). CDR3 region: CASSLASTYQETQYF. The CDR3 nucleotides read TGTGCCAGCAGCTTGGCCTCAACGTACCAAGAGACCCAGTACTTC.

This clone is medium-sized by share. The chain uses TRBV5-1 and TRBJ2-7, with D perhaps being TRBD1 or TRBD2 (5 bases each). Germline CDR1 SGHRS, CDR2 YFSETQ. CDR3 length equals 13 residues. With 5 bases removed from V and 0 bases from J, the gap between germline ends came to 9 bases. This chain's CDR3 is CASRGDDSYEQYF. The CDR3, as DNA: TGCGCCAGCAGGGGGGATGACTCCTACGAGCAGTACTTC.

This chain links TRBV4-3 with TRBJ2-5; D is tentatively TRBD1 or TRBD2 (7 bases each). CDR1 is LGHNA and CDR2 is YSLEER in the germline V gene. Trimming removed 4 bases from V and 1 base from J, with 16 bases in between. The CDR3 has 16 amino acids. The CDR3 reads CASSLEAGQPQETQYF. Here the CDR3 DNA reads TGCGCCAGCAGCCTAGAAGCGGGACAGCCCCAAGAGACCCAGTACTTC.

The V call is TRBV7-9, the J call TRBJ2-1; D is perhaps TRBD2 (5 bases). Trimming took 6 bases from V and 8 from J, leaving 11 bases between them. The CDR3 is made up of 12 amino acids. The germline V gene has CDR1 SEHNR and CDR2 FQNEAQ (reference sequence). CDR3 sequence: CASRFSVYEQFF. The DNA for the CDR3 is TGTGCCAGCAGATTTAGCGTCTATGAGCAGTTCTTC.

By its share, this clone is medium-sized. This chain joins TRBV2 and TRBJ1-2, with D uncertain. This CDR3 region has 16 residues. Trimming removed 3 bases at V and 5 bases at J, with 19 bases between. CDR1 and CDR2 (germline): SNHLY, FYNNEI. The CDR3, as DNA: TGTGCCAGCAGTGACCTCCCTCGTTCGGGAATTTATGGCTACACCTTC. As protein: CASSDLPRSGIYGYTF. The full variable domain, completed using reference TRBV2 and TRBJ1-2, is EPEVTQTPSHQVTQMGQEVILRCVPISNHLYFYWYRQILGQKVEFLVSFYNNEISEKSEIFDDQFSVERPDGSNFTLKIRSTKLEDSAMYFCASSDLPRSGIYGYTFGSGTRLTVV.

This clone was seen a single time. CDR3 sequence (DNA): TGCGCCAGCAGGTACAGGAGCACCGGGGAGCTGTTTTTT. Translating it yields CASRYRSTGELFF. The V gene is TRBV5-1, the J gene TRBJ2-2, with a weak D call TRBD1 (5 bases). Germline loops: CDR1 SGHRS, CDR2 YFSETQ. This CDR3 has 13 residues. V lost 5 bases, J lost 4 bases, and 9 bases lay in between.

CDR3 sequence reads: CASSQLPGHIEWNYGYTF. The CDR3 bases are TGTGCCAGCAGCCAGTTACCGGGACACATCGAGTGGAACTATGGCTACACCTTC. V usage is TRBV7-9 and J usage is TRBJ1-2, with a weak D call TRBD1 (6 bases). CDR3 length: 18 residues. Germline CDR1 and CDR2: SEHNR and FQNEAQ (reference sequence). The V and J ends lost 5 bases and 2 bases respectively, with 24 bases between them.

The chain uses TRBV30 and TRBJ2-5; D call uncertain. This CDR3 has 11 residues. Germline values: CDR1 GTSNPN, CDR2 SVGIG (reference sequence). The V gene lost 3 bases and the J gene lost 0 bases, with 2 bases spanning the gap. CDR3 sequence: CAWSYQETQYF. CDR3 DNA sequence: TGTGCCTGGAGCTACCAAGAGACCCAGTACTTC. Combining the CDR3 with reference TRBV30 and TRBJ2-5 gives the whole variable domain SQTIHQWPATLVQPVGSPLSLECTVEGTSNPNLYWYRQAAGRGLQLLFYSVGIGQISSEVPQNLSASRPQDRQFILSSKKLLLSDSGFYLCAWSYQETQYFGPGTRLLVL.

This clone was detected only a few times. V gene TRBV19 combines with J gene TRBJ2-7, with D unresolved. Germline CDR1 and CDR2: LNHDA and SQIVND (reference sequence). Trimming removed 1 base at V and 5 bases at J, with 12 bases between. This CDR3 spans 14 amino acids. CDR3 sequence: CASSIGIGPHEQYF. The CDR3 DNA sequence: TGTGCCAGTAGTATAGGAATAGGGCCCCACGAGCAGTACTTC.

The V gene is TRBV11-3, the J gene TRBJ2-5; 8 bases are a match to TRBD2. J lost 2 bases, V lost 2 bases, and 7 bases had no gene match. The CDR3 runs 16 residues. Germline lookup yields CDR1 SGHNT and CDR2 YENEEA. The CDR3 DNA is TGTGCCAGCAGCTTATCGATAGCGGGATGGCAAGAGACCCAGTACTTC. This gives the protein CASSLSIAGWQETQYF. Full variable domain (rest looked up from reference TRBV11-3 and TRBJ2-5): EAGVVQSPRYKIIEKKQPVAFWCNPISGHNTLYWYLQNLGQGPELLIRYENEEAVDDSQLPKDRFSAERLKGVDSTLKIQPAELGDSAVYLCASSLSIAGWQETQYFGPGTRLLVL.

The rearrangement links TRBV19 to TRBJ2-1, with D possibly matching TRBD2 (7 bases). There are 13 residues in the CDR3. V shed 7 bases and J shed 6 bases, with 13 bases lying between them. CDR1 and CDR2 (germline): LNHDA, SQIVND (reference sequence). Here the CDR3 DNA reads TGTGCCAGTACCCCGCGGGGGCGCAATGAGCAGTTCTTC. This encodes CASTPRGRNEQFF.

The chain is built from TRBV5-6 and TRBJ2-1; the D is unclear. V dropped 4 bases and J dropped 9 bases, with 14 bases sitting between them. CDR1 and CDR2 (germline): SGHDT, YYEEEE. CDR3 length: 13 residues. CDR3 residues: CASSPPTFGEQFF. Written as DNA, the CDR3 is TGTGCCAGCAGCCCTCCGACTTTTGGTGAGCAGTTCTTC.

This rearrangement joins TRBV7-2 to TRBJ2-7, with TRBD2 matching over 9 bases. V lost 8 bases and J lost 2; bases outside the gene matches: 10. This CDR3 is built from 15 residues. CDR1 and CDR2 from the germline V gene are SGHTA and FQGNSA. CDR3 sequence (DNA): TGTGCCAGCGGAGGGCGGCTAGCGGGGCCCTACGAGCAGTACTTC. As protein: CASGGRLAGPYEQYF.

The chain recombines TRBV19 with TRBJ1-5; 8 positions agree with TRBD1. Trimming removed 4 bases from V and 0 bases from J; junction bases left unmatched: 8. Germline-derived CDR1 and CDR2 are LNHDA and SQIVND (reference sequence). The CDR3 loop spans 17 amino acids. CDR3 bases: TGTGCCAGTAGTAAGGGACAGGCCGGGTCTAGCAATCAGCCCCAGCATTTT. Translation gives CASSKGQAGSSNQPQHF.

This rearrangement joins TRBV16 to TRBJ2-1, with D perhaps TRBD2 (5 bases). The CDR3 runs to 16 residues. Germline CDR1 KGHSY, CDR2 FQNENV. Between the trimmed V and J ends, which lost 8 bases and 5 bases, there was a span of 22 bases. This chain's CDR3 is CASAPNEVAINNEQFF. CDR3 coding DNA: TGTGCCAGCGCCCCGAATGAGGTAGCGATAAACAATGAGCAGTTCTTC.

The chain uses TRBV4-1 and TRBJ2-3; D call uncertain. This CDR3 is 14 amino acids long. V dropped 0 bases and J dropped 2 bases, with 6 bases sitting between them. CDR1 is MGHRA and CDR2 is YSYEKL in the germline V gene. The CDR3 is CASSQDHYTDTQYF. CDR3 DNA sequence: TGCGCCAGCAGCCAAGATCACTACACAGATACGCAGTATTTT.

The chain is built from TRBV7-8 and TRBJ2-2; TRBD2 agrees at 9 bases. CDR3 length equals 15 residues. Germline V CDR1 and CDR2: SGHVS, FQNEAQ. J gave up 4 bases and V 9 bases, and 9 bases lay outside the gene matches. For the CDR3, the DNA is TGTGCCAGTAATCCGCGGGAGGGCCCCACCGGGGAGCTGTTTTTT. Residues: CASNPREGPTGELFF.

The rearrangement uses TRBV18 and TRBJ2-7; D may be TRBD1 or TRBD2 (6 bases each). The CDR3 has 13 residues. Germline CDR1 is KGHSH and CDR2 is LQKENI. Deletions cut 6 bases from V and 9 bases from J, with 18 bases between. CDR3 residues: CASSTSWGAGQYF. DNA of the CDR3: TGTGCCAGCTCCACCTCCTGGGGGGCGGGGCAGTACTTC.

The V gene is TRBV5-1, the J gene TRBJ2-3; 10 positions agree with TRBD2. This CDR3 region has 14 residues. Losses at the gene ends were 9 bases for V and 2 bases for J; bases not matched to a gene: 6. Germline assignment: CDR1 SGHRS and CDR2 YFSETQ. In DNA form, the CDR3 reads TGCGCCACCAAAGCGGGAGGGTACACAGATACGCAGTATTTT. Translation gives CATKAGGYTDTQYF.